This T cell receptor (beta chain) stems from a study of OX40 agonist ivuxolimab in advanced cancers. Turning to this clone: Its antigen is currently unknown.

Study results and caveats: The authors also found low normalized T-cell clonal expansion in some nonresponders.

Blood samples were obtained at baseline, cycle 4 day 1, and cycle 7 day 1. Sequencing was performed with immunoSEQ multiplex PCR; in TCRdb, only in-frame clones are kept and a portion is missing. Among 60,000 to 70,000 clones listed, about 90% were seen once. The TCR was taken from an adult with an advanced solid tumor such as melanoma, head and neck, liver or kidney cancer. The source was CD4+ or CD8+ T cells sorted from blood, collected in a trial of the OX40 agonist ivuxolimab.

The CDR3 DNA reads as TGCGCCAGCAGCCAAGCCGGGATCCCAGCTAGCACAGATACGCAGTATTTT. It specifies CASSQAGIPASTDTQYF. This chain links TRBV4-1 with TRBJ2-3; the D gene is possibly TRBD2 (5 bases). Germline CDR1 and CDR2: MGHRA and YSYEKL. V was trimmed by 1 base and J by 0 bases, leaving 14 bases between them. CDR3 size: 17 residues.